A single sample gave rise to the 23 T cell receptor beta chains below, sequenced in a study of blood T cell repertoires in COVID-19. Only in-frame clones appear in the TCRdb table, and some are missing; sequencing was by immunoSEQ multiplex PCR. Of about 200,000 clones listed, roughly 84% were seen once; the top ten hold 4.5% to 5%. The sequenced sample consisted of peripheral blood. These receptors all come from a woman aged 80 or over with acute or convalescent COVID-19.

About this clone: This sample also contains other DNA sequences that code for the same CDR3. The CDR3 reads CASSIGRGHTDTQYF. The CDR3 nucleotides read TGTGCCAGTAGTATAGGGCGGGGGCACACAGATACGCAGTATTTT. The chain employs TRBV19 and TRBJ2-3; D is perhaps TRBD2 (7 bases). Per germline, CDR1 LNHDA and CDR2 SQIVND (reference sequence). The CDR3 consists of 15 residues. V was cut by 1 base and J by 2 bases, with 10 bases left in between.

The genes are TRBV19 and TRBJ2-1, with D tentatively TRBD1 (6 bases). Trimming stripped 7 bases from V and 0 bases from J, with 16 bases between. Germline CDR1 is LNHDA and CDR2 is SQIVND (reference sequence). The CDR3 has 16 residues. CDR3: CASTTRTESSYNEQFF. CDR3 DNA: TGTGCCAGTACTACCCGGACAGAAAGCTCCTACAATGAGCAGTTCTTC.

The chain couples TRBV5-1 to TRBJ1-6; D is unclear. Germline V lookup: CDR1 SGHRS, CDR2 YFSETQ. The CDR3 extends over 15 amino acids. Trimming removed 3 bases at V and 5 bases at J, with 12 bases between. CDR3 amino acids: CASSSSRVDNSPLHF. In nucleotides, the CDR3 is TGCGCCAGCAGCTCGTCGAGGGTCGATAATTCACCCCTCCACTTT.

V gene TRBV15 combines with J gene TRBJ1-4; 7 nucleotides match TRBD1. V shed 1 base and J 2 bases; nucleotides not matched to a gene: 7. From germline, CDR1 is LNHNV and CDR2 YYDKDF (reference sequence). The CDR3 length is 17 residues. CDR3 sequence (DNA): TGTGCCACCAGCAGAGGACAGGGCGGTGCGACTAATGAAAAACTGTTTTTT. Translation gives CATSRGQGGATNEKLFF.

The V call is TRBV7-9, the J call TRBJ2-7; the match to TRBD1 covers 9 bases. V was clipped by 5 bases and J by 6 bases; unmatched bases: 5. CDR1 is SEHNR and CDR2 is FQNEAQ in the germline V gene (reference sequence). CDR3 length: 13 residues. As DNA, the CDR3 is TGTGCCAGCAGCAAGACAGGGGGTAGCGAGCAGTACTTC. Protein sequence: CASSKTGGSEQYF.

This chain uses TRBV2 with TRBJ2-3; D is uncertain. CDR1 and CDR2 from the germline V gene are SNHLY and FYNNEI. This CDR3 contains 14 residues. Trimming removed 8 bases from V and 0 bases from J, with 12 bases in between. The CDR3 DNA follows: TGTGCCAGCGGTGGGCGGCATAGCACAGATACGCAGTATTTT. Translating gives CASGGRHSTDTQYF.

The V and J genes are TRBV5-1 and TRBJ2-3; D is perhaps TRBD2 (6 bases). Trimming took 0 bases from V and 3 from J, leaving 20 bases between them. The CDR3 loop spans 18 amino acids. Germline-derived CDR1 and CDR2 are SGHRS and YFSETQ. CDR3 DNA: TGCGCCAGCAGCTTGGTTACGGGACTTCCCGCAGGGACAGATACGCAGTATTTT. Its translation is CASSLVTGLPAGTDTQYF.

The rearrangement joins TRBV2 to TRBJ1-4, with 8 bases aligning to TRBD1. Trimming removed 5 bases from V and 7 bases from J; junction bases left unmatched: 9. Germline V gene lookup returns CDR1 SNHLY and CDR2 FYNNEI. This CDR3 comprises 15 residues. CDR3: CASSPRQGAIEKLFF. The CDR3 DNA reads TGTGCCAGCAGTCCCCGTCAGGGGGCGATTGAAAAACTGTTTTTT.

The chain links TRBV6-6 to TRBJ2-7; the D gene is possibly TRBD1 (6 bases). This CDR3 has 14 residues. Germline values: CDR1 MNHNY, CDR2 SVGAGI (reference sequence). V was clipped by 9 bases and J by 1 base, with 16 bases between them. Here the CDR3 reads CASNRPGASYEQYF. In DNA form, the CDR3 reads TGTGCCAGTAACCGACCAGGGGCATCCTACGAGCAGTACTTC.

The chain has TRBV20-1 and TRBJ1-5; the D is unclear. This CDR3 is 15 amino acids long. The germline V and J ends were trimmed by 3 bases and 0 bases, with 12 bases remaining between them. From germline, CDR1 is DFQATT and CDR2 SNEGSKA (reference sequence). The CDR3 nucleotides read TGCAGTGCTAGTCGCGGGATTTATAGCAATCAGCCCCAGCATTTT. Amino acid sequence: CSASRGIYSNQPQHF.

The chain employs TRBV7-2 and TRBJ2-7; D possibly corresponds to TRBD2 (5 bases). V was clipped by 6 bases and J by 3 bases, with 15 bases between them. Germline-derived CDR1 and CDR2 are SGHTA and FQGNSA. The CDR3 sequence is 14 residues long. Here the CDR3 reads CASSPGLANYEQYF. DNA of the CDR3: TGTGCCAGCAGTCCAGGACTGGCTAACTACGAGCAGTACTTC.

V and J are TRBV11-3 and TRBJ2-2; D call uncertain. CDR1 and CDR2 from the germline V gene are SGHNT and YENEEA. The CDR3 has 14 residues. V lost 5 bases, J lost 4 bases, and 11 bases lay in between. CDR3 sequence: CASSPGGVTGELFF. As DNA, the CDR3 is TGTGCCAGCAGCCCCGGTGGAGTCACCGGGGAGCTGTTTTTT.

The chain has TRBV19 and TRBJ2-1, with TRBD1 as a possible D gene (5 bases). The CDR3 contains 12 residues. Trimming cost V 6 bases and J 6 bases, with 9 bases left between them. CDR1 LNHDA and CDR2 SQIVND come from the germline V gene (reference sequence). CDR3 in DNA: TGTGCCAGTAGATCCCAGGGCAATGAGCAGTTCTTC. It translates to CASRSQGNEQFF.

This clone has only a few counts. The V and J genes are TRBV2 and TRBJ2-2, with D perhaps matching TRBD1 (6 bases). The V and J ends lost 6 bases and 3 bases respectively, with 14 bases between them. Germline V CDR1 and CDR2: SNHLY, FYNNEI. There are 15 residues in the CDR3. The CDR3 spells CASRQQGRDTGELFF. The DNA for the CDR3 is TGTGCCAGCAGGCAACAGGGTAGGGACACCGGGGAGCTGTTTTTT.

V and J are TRBV27 and TRBJ1-6; 11 nucleotides match TRBD1. This CDR3 region has 15 residues. Germline V gene data show CDR1 as MNHEY and CDR2 as SMNVEV (reference sequence). V trimming: 4 bases; J trimming: 8 bases; junction bases outside the gene matches: 4. CDR3: CASSSGQGADSPLHF. In DNA form, the CDR3 reads TGTGCCAGCAGTTCTGGACAGGGGGCGGATTCACCCCTCCACTTT.

Only one count was recorded for this clone. The chain employs TRBV28 and TRBJ2-2; 8 bases are shared with TRBD2. Trimming cost V 6 bases and J 6 bases; bases outside gene matches: 12. The length of the CDR3 is 16 residues. CDR1 and CDR2 (germline): MDHEN, SYDVKM. In DNA, the CDR3 is TGTGCCAGCAGATCACCCGGGACTAGGGGAGCCGGGGAGCTGTTTTTT. Its translation is CASRSPGTRGAGELFF.

This clone turned up a few times. V and J are TRBV27 and TRBJ2-1, with a tentative D call TRBD2 (6 bases). Per the germline V gene, CDR1 is MNHEY and CDR2 is SMNVEV (reference sequence). CDR3 length: 18 residues. The germline V and J ends were trimmed by 3 bases and 3 bases, with 21 bases remaining between them. CDR3 residues: CASSFLRSGEVRYNEQFF. The DNA for the CDR3 is TGTGCCAGCAGTTTTCTCCGATCGGGAGAGGTCCGCTACAATGAGCAGTTCTTC.

The rearrangement uses TRBV5-1 and TRBJ1-2; the D gene is possibly TRBD1 (6 bases). Germline CDR1 and CDR2: SGHRS and YFSETQ. The ends were cut back, 3 bases at V and 3 bases at J, with 12 bases in the middle. The CDR3 contains 14 residues. CDR3 in DNA: TGCGCCAGCAGCTCGACAGGCCCGGACTATGGCTACACCTTC. Residues: CASSSTGPDYGYTF.

This clone was detected only once. V usage is TRBV5-6 and J usage is TRBJ1-2, with 9 positions matching TRBD1. This CDR3 region has 15 residues. The germline V gene has CDR1 SGHDT and CDR2 YYEEEE. V was clipped by 4 bases and J by 6 bases; unmatched bases: 10. CDR3 residues: CASSPTGQGFNGYTF. In DNA form, the CDR3 reads TGTGCCAGCAGCCCCACGGGACAGGGTTTCAATGGCTACACCTTC. Full variable domain (rest looked up from reference TRBV5-6 and TRBJ1-2): DAGVTQSPTHLIKTRGQQVTLRCSPKSGHDTVSWYQQALGQGPQFIFQYYEEEERQRGNFPDRFSGHQFPNYSSELNVNALLLGDSALYLCASSPTGQGFNGYTFGSGTRLTVV.

This chain connects TRBV5-1 to TRBJ1-4; 7 positions match TRBD1. Germline CDR1 and CDR2: SGHRS and YFSETQ. The CDR3 totals 16 residues. J was trimmed by 8 bases and V by 0 bases; bases with no gene match: 10. CDR3 DNA sequence: TGCGCCAGCAGCTTGGCGGTTCTGGGGACAGTGGAAAAACTGTTTTTT. It specifies CASSLAVLGTVEKLFF.

This clone appeared a single time. This chain joins TRBV5-1 and TRBJ2-2; 7 positions match TRBD2. In germline, CDR1 is SGHRS, CDR2 YFSETQ. V lost 4 bases to trimming and J lost 4 bases; unmatched junction nucleotides: 13. CDR3 size: 17 residues. CDR3 coding DNA: TGCGCCAGCAGCATCCTAATAGCGGGTCTGGGCACCGGGGAGCTGTTTTTT. Translation: CASSILIAGLGTGELFF.

The chain is built from TRBV6-5 and TRBJ2-7; maybe TRBD2 (6 bases). In germline, CDR1 is MNHEY, CDR2 SVGAGI. This CDR3 is 15 amino acids long. V was trimmed by 8 bases and J by 3 bases, leaving 20 bases between them. CDR3 region: CASGVSAGPLYEQYF. CDR3 bases: TGTGCCAGCGGAGTCTCGGCGGGGCCTCTCTACGAGCAGTACTTC.

This clone turned up a few times. The gene calls are TRBV7-8 and TRBJ1-5; maybe TRBD1 (6 bases). Germline V CDR1 and CDR2: SGHVS, FQNEAQ. The CDR3 is 14 residues long. V lost 5 bases, J lost 5 bases, and 13 bases lay in between. CDR3 in amino acids: CASSISSGDQPQHF. CDR3 sequence (DNA): TGTGCCAGCAGCATATCTTCAGGGGATCAGCCCCAGCATTTT. The full variable domain, rest sourced from reference TRBV7-8 and TRBJ1-5, is GAGVSQSPRYKVAKRGQDVALRCDPISGHVSLFWYQQALGQGPEFLTYFQNEAQLDKSGLPSDRFFAERPEGSVSTLKIQRTQQEDSAVYLCASSISSGDQPQHFGDGTRLSIL.